This record concerns one T cell receptor beta chain sequence. Its antigen has not been determined. Base qualities are not recorded, but no much larger clone differs from it by a single base. The sample belongs to a study of T cell responses to AZD1222 COVID-19 vaccine (dated by TCRdb to about 2021). A note on the overall study: AZD1222 recipients with second doses at about 4 weeks or about 12 weeks were pooled, because spike-specific TCR depth and breadth did not differ between schedules. TCR sequencing was performed for about 250 trial participants, of whom some 200 were given two doses of AZD1222 and some 26 were given two doses of MenACWY control vaccine. Trial participants were enrolled by age into 18-55, 56-69 and 70-plus year subgroups, with roughly 150, 30 and 60 TCR-sequenced participants respectively. Here is what the overall study found, with its caveats: Conclusions about previously exposed vaccinees are limited because only a handful of AZD1222 recipients were SARS-CoV-2 seropositive at baseline. Vaccine-associated CD4 TCRs spanned the whole spike protein, with dominant responses in regions 160-218 and 743-854. Participants were mostly white British, with more females than males. The authors suggested clonal diversity may have been underestimated. Because no day 14 peak-response samples were available, repertoires were characterized only after the peak T cell response. The 56-69-year group was small, and its depth increase did not reach significance, likely because of low power. Nearly half of unique spike-specific TCRs reportedly recognized epitopes outside regions mutated in the B.1.351 and B.1.1.7 variants. After two AZD1222 doses, both the breadth and the depth of spike-specific TCRs were significantly higher than at day 0 and than in MenACWY recipients.

The CDR3 regions of human TCRbeta chains were analyzed by immunosequencing. Under the source paper's analysis protocol: TCRs in the repertoires were compared against a reference library of SARS-CoV-2-specific TCRs that had been generated with the MIRA antigen-specificity platform. Breadth was defined as the fraction of unique TCRs that were SARS-CoV-2-associated, and depth was defined as the fraction of total T cells that were SARS-CoV-2-associated. Each spike-specific TCR was assigned to its reactive spike region and to a CD4 or CD8 class using the MIRA data. Log10-transformed breadth and depth values were compared by one-way ANOVA with Sidak's multiple comparisons tests. The table was pulled from immuneACCESS by TCRdb, which kept in-frame rearrangements only. Such tables lose some clones; where checked, under half of the loss comes from unresolved V genes, and the rest has no known cause. D and trimming come from the DNA, and the V and J calls and clone size come from that table. Within this sample are approximately 110,000 clones, with 82% of them counted one time only. The ten most abundant clones make up around 5.1% of the sample.

Measured from the cysteine to the phenylalanine, the CDR3 is 14 residues long. Only the CDR3 DNA is retained, 42 bases long and in frame from the first base. The trim is 2 bases for V and 4 bases for J, with a gap of 13 bases between the germline ends. CDR1 and CDR2 were assigned from the germline V gene (reference sequence) as SGHKS and YYEKEE. This specimen's time point label, per the study, means: baseline before first vaccination. Vaccinee samples came from UK trials COV001 and COV002, including a single-blind randomized controlled phase 2/3 trial of AZD1222 (ChAdOx1 nCoV-19) in healthy adults. For TCRbeta chain sequencing, PBMC samples were collected from trial participants at day 0 and at day 28 after the second dose.

The input for sequencing was peripheral blood, taken on day 0 of AZD1222 vaccination. The chain is assembled from TRBV5-5 and TRBJ2-7; the D gene is possibly TRBD1 or TRBD2, with 5 bases matching each. The sequence came from an adult in good health. The CDR3 sequence is CASSFGAPLYEQYF. The bases are TGTGCCAGCAGCTTCGGGGCTCCCCTATACGAGCAGTACTTC.